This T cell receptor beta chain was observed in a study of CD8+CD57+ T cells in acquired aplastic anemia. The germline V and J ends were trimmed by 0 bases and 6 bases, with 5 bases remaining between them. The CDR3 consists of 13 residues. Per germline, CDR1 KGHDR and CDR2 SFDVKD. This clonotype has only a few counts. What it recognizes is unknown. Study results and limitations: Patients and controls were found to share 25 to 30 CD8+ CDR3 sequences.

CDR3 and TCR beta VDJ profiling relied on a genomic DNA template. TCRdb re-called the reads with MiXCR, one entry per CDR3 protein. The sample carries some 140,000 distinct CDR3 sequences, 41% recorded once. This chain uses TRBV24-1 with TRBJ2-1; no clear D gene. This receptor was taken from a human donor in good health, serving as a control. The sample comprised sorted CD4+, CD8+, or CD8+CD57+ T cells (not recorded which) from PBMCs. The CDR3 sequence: CATSDLLGNEQFF. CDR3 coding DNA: TGTGCCACCAGTGATTTGCTGGGCAATGAGCAGTTCTTC.